What follows is one T cell receptor beta chain and its context. The record originates from a study of shared clonotypes between healthy human individuals. Study background: Those who served as donors were a couple of women and three men between the ages of 18 and 49.

Each PCR replicate run on unsorted PBMC took in 300 ng DNA, some 28,000 T cell genomes. Data came from immunoSEQ multiplex PCR; TCRdb stores just in-frame clones and leaves some out. Seen here are around 440,000 clones, approximately 80% observed once, and the top ten hold more than 10%. CDR1 and CDR2 from the germline V gene are SGHTA and FQGNSA. The CDR3 loop spans 16 amino acids. J was trimmed by 4 bases and V by 2 bases; bases with no gene match: 9. Adult donors, all healthy and HIV-negative, had no recent acute infections or vaccinations. All participating donors were Caucasian adults from Nashville, Tennessee.

The chain employs TRBV7-2 and TRBJ2-5; TRBD1 matches at 8 bases. Sequencing used PBMCs. The sequence derives from a woman in her thirties or forties in good health. Some clones in this sample may be carry-over from other donors' samples. CDR3 residues: CASSLQGTGRGETQYF. The CDR3 nucleotides read TGTGCCAGCAGCTTACAGGGGACAGGCCGGGGAGAGACCCAGTACTTC.